This TCR beta chain was captured in a study of blood T cell repertoires in COVID-19. Overall study: There were acute and convalescent COVID-19 samples, and they came from the United States, Italy and Spain. PBMCs, B-cell-depleted T cells, or T cells were the source of the cDNA or gDNA that made up the material.

Authors' analysis steps: Reference gene primers were amplified, and this amplification served to estimate nucleated cell counts. Assay used: immunoSEQ multiplex PCR; TCRdb lists only in-frame clones, some missing. That table gives V, J and clone size, and the DNA gave D and trimming. Of about 240,000 clones listed, less than 90% are singletons. V was pared by 6 bases and J by 0 bases, with 6 bases between. The CDR3 is made up of 14 amino acids. The germline CDR1 and CDR2 sequences are SGHTA and FQGNSA. The sequenced sample was peripheral blood. The rearrangement links TRBV7-2 to TRBJ2-6; D remains unclear. This clonotype was sampled from a man aged 60 to 69 with acute or convalescent COVID-19. CDR3 protein: CASSKSSGANVLTF. The DNA of the CDR3 is TGTGCCAGCAGTAAGAGCTCTGGGGCCAACGTCCTGACTTTC.